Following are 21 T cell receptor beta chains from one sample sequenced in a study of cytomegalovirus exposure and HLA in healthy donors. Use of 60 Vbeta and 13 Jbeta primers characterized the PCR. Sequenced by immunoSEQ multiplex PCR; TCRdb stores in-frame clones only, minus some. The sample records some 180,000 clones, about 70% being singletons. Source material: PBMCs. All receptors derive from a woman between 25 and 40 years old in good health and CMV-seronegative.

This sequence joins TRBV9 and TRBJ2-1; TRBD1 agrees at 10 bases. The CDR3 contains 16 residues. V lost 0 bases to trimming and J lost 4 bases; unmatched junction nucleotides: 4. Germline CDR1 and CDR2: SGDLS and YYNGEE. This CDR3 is CASSVGTGQGYNEQFF. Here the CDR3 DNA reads TGTGCCAGCAGCGTAGGAACGGGACAGGGGTACAATGAGCAGTTCTTC.

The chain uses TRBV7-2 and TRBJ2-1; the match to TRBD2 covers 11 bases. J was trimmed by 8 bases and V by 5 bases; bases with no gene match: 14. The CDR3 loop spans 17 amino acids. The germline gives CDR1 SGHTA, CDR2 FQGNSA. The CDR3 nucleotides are TGTGCCAGCAGCCGCGATATCCGTAGCGGGGGGGCGGATGAGCAGTTCTTC. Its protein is CASSRDIRSGGADEQFF.

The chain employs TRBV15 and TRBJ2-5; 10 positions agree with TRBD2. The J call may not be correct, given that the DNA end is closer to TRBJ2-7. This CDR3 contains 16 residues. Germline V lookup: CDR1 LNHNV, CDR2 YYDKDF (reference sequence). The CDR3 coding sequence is TGTGCCACCAGCAGAGGGCCAGCGGGGGGGCCCAGCGAGCAGTACTTC. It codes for CATSRGPAGGPSEQYF.

DNA for the CDR3: TGTGCCAGTAGGGGACAGGGATACACCGGGGAGCTGTTTTTT. Encoded protein: CASRGQGYTGELFF. The V call is TRBV19, the J call TRBJ2-2; 9 nucleotides match TRBD1. This CDR3 contains 14 residues. Per germline, CDR1 LNHDA and CDR2 SQIVND (reference sequence). V dropped 6 bases and J dropped 3; count of bases not matched to a gene: 2.

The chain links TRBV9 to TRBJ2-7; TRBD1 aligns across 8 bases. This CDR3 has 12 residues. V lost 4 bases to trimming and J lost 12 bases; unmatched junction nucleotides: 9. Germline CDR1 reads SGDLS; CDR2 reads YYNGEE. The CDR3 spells CASSTSGTGLYF. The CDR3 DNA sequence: TGTGCCAGCAGCACATCGGGGACAGGACTGTACTTC.

For the CDR3, the DNA is TGCGCCAGCAGCTTGGGAAGGAGCGGGGCGAACGGCGAGCAGTACTTC. The encoded protein is CASSLGRSGANGEQYF. This sequence joins TRBV5-1 and TRBJ2-7; 7 nucleotides line up with TRBD2. The V gene end was trimmed by 0 bases and the J gene end by 6 bases; junction bases not matched to a gene: 12. Germline V gene sequence: CDR1 SGHRS, CDR2 YFSETQ. This CDR3 has 16 residues.

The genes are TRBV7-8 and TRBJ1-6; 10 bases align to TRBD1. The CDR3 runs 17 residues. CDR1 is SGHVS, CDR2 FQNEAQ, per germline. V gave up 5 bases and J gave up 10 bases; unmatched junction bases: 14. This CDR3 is CASSATGTGDFWSPLHF. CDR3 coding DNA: TGTGCCAGCAGCGCTACCGGGACAGGGGATTTTTGGTCACCCCTCCACTTT.

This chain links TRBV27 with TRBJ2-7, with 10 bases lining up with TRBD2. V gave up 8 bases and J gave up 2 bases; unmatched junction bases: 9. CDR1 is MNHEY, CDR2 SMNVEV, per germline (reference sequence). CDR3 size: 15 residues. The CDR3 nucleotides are TGTGCCAGCTCAGATTGGACTAGCGGTACCTACGAGCAGTACTTC. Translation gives CASSDWTSGTYEQYF.

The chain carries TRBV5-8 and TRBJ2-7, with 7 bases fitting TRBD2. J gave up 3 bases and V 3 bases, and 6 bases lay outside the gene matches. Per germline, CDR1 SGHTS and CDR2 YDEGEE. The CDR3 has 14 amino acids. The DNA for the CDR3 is TGTGCCAGCAGCTCCCTCCGGGGGGACTACGAGCAGTACTTC. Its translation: CASSSLRGDYEQYF.

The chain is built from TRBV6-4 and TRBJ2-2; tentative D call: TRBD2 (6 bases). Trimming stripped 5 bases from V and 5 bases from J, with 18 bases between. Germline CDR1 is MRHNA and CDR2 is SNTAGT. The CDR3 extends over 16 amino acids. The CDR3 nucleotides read TGTGCCAGCAGTTCCGAAGCTAGCGCGGGAACCGGGGAGCTGTTTTTT. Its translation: CASSSEASAGTGELFF.

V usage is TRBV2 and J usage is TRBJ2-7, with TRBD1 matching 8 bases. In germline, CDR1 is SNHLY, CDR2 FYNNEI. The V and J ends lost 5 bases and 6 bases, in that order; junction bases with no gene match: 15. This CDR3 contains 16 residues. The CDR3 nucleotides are TGTGCCAGCAGTAGGACAGGGAGAGTGGGTTACCGCGAGCAGTACTTC. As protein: CASSRTGRVGYREQYF.

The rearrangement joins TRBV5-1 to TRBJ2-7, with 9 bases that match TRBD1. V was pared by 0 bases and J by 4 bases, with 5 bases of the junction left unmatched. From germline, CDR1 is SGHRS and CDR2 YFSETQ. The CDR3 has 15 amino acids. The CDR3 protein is CASSLGGTGPYEQYF. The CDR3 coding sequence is TGCGCCAGCAGCTTGGGGGGGACAGGGCCATACGAGCAGTACTTC. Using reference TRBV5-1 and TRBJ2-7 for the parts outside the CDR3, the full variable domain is KAGVTQTPRYLIKTRGQQVTLSCSPISGHRSVSWYQQTPGQGLQFLFEYFSETQRNKGNFPGRFSGRQFSNSRSEMNVSTLELGDSALYLCASSLGGTGPYEQYFGPGTRLTVT.

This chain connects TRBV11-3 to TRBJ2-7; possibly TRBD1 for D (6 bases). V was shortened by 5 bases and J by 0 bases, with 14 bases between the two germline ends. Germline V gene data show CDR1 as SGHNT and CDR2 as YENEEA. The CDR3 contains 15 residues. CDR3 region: CASSPGGGLSYEQYF. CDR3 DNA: TGTGCCAGCAGCCCTGGGGGCGGCCTCTCCTACGAGCAGTACTTC.

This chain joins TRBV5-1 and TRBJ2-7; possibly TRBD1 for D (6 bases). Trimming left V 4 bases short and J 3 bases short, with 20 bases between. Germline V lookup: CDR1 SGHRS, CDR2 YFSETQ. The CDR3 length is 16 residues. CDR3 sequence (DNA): TGCGCCAGCAGCCGACCCCACGGGACAAACCTCTACGAGCAGTACTTC. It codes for CASSRPHGTNLYEQYF. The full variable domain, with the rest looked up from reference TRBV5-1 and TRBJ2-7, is KAGVTQTPRYLIKTRGQQVTLSCSPISGHRSVSWYQQTPGQGLQFLFEYFSETQRNKGNFPGRFSGRQFSNSRSEMNVSTLELGDSALYLCASSRPHGTNLYEQYFGPGTRLTVT.

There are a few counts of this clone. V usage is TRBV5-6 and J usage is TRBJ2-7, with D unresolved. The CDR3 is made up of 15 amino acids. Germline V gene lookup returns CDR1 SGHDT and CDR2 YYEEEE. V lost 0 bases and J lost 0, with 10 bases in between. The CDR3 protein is CASSLGPVSSYEQYF. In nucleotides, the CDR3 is TGTGCCAGCAGCTTGGGTCCCGTTAGCTCCTACGAGCAGTACTTC.

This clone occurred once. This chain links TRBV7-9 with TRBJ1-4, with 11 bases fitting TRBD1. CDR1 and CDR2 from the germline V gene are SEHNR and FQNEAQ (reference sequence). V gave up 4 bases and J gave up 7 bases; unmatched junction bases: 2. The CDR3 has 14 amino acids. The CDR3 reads CASSSGQGVEKLFF. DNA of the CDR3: TGTGCCAGCAGCTCGGGACAGGGGGTTGAAAAACTGTTTTTT.

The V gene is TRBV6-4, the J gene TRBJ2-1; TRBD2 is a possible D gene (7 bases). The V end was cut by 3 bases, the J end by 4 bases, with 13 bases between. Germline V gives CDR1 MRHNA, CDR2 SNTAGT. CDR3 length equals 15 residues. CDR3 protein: CASSEGGAGYNEQFF. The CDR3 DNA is TGTGCCAGCAGTGAAGGGGGGGCCGGGTACAATGAGCAGTTCTTC.

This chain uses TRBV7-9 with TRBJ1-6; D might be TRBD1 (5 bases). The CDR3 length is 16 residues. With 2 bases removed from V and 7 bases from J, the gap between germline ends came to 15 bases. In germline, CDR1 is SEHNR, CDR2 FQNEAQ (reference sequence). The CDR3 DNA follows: TGTGCCAGCAGCTTAAGGACGGATAAGGGGAATTCACCCCTCCACTTT. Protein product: CASSLRTDKGNSPLHF.

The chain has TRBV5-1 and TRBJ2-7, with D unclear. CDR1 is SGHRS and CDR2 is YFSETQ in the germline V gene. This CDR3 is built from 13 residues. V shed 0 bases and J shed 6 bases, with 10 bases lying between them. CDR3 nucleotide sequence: TGCGCCAGCAGCTTGGAACCGGGTACCGAGCAGTACTTC. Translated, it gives CASSLEPGTEQYF.

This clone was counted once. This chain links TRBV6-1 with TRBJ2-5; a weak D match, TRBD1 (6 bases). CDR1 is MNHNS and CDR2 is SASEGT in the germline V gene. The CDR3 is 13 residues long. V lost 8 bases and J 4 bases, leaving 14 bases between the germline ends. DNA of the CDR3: TGTGCCAGCCTTGGTCAGGGGAGAGAGACCCAGTACTTC. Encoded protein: CASLGQGRETQYF.

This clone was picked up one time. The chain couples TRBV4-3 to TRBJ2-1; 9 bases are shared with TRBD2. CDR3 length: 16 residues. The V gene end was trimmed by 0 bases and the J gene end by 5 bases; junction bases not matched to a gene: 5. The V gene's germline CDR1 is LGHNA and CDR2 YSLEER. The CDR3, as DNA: TGCGCCAGCAGCCAAGATCTTAGCGGGAGCCACAATGAGCAGTTCTTC. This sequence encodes CASSQDLSGSHNEQFF.